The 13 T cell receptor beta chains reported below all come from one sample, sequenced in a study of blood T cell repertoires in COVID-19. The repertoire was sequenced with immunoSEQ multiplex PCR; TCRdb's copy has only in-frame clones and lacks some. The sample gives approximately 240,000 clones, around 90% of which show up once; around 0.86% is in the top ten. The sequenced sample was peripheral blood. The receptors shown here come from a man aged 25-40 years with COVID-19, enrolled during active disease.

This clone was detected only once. The CDR3 coding sequence is TGTGCCAGCAGTCCATCCTGGGGAGGGGACGAGCAGTACTTC. Translating it yields CASSPSWGGDEQYF. This chain connects TRBV6-5 to TRBJ2-7, with 7 bases that match TRBD2. This CDR3 has 14 residues. CDR1 MNHEY and CDR2 SVGAGI come from the germline V gene. J gave up 5 bases and V 5 bases, and 9 bases lay outside the gene matches.

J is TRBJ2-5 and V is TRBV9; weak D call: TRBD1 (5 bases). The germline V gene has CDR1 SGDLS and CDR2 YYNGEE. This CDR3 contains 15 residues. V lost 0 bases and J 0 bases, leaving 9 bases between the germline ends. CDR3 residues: CASSVDRSYQETQYF. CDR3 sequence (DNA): TGTGCCAGCAGCGTAGACAGGAGCTACCAAGAGACCCAGTACTTC.

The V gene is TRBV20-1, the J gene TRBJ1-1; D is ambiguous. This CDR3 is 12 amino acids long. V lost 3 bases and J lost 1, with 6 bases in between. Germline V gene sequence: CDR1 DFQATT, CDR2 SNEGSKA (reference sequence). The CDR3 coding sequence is TGCAGTGCTAGTGACGGGAACACTGAAGCTTTCTTT. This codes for CSASDGNTEAFF.

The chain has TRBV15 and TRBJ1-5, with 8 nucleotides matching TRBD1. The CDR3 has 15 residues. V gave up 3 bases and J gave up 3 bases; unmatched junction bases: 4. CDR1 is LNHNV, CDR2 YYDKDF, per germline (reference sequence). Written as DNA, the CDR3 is TGTGCCACCAGCAGGGACAGGGTTCCCAATCAGCCCCAGCATTTT. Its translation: CATSRDRVPNQPQHF.

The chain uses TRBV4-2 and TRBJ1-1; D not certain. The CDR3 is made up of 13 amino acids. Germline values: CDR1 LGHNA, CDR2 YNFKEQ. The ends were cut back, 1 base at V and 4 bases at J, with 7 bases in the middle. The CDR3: CASSQGPGTEAFF. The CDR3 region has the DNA TGTGCCAGCAGCCAAGGACCGGGCACTGAAGCTTTCTTT.

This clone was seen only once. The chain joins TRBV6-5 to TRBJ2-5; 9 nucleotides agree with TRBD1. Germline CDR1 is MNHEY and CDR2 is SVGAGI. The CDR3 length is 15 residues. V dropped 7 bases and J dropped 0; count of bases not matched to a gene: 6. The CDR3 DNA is TGTGCCAGCAAAGGGACAGGGAAAAACCAAGAGACCCAGTACTTC. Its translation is CASKGTGKNQETQYF.

CDR3 sequence: CASTHDIDRNYGYTF. The CDR3 DNA follows: TGTGCCAGCACCCATGACATCGACCGTAACTATGGCTACACCTTC. This chain connects TRBV11-2 to TRBJ1-2; no clear D gene. Germline V lookup: CDR1 SGHAT, CDR2 FQNNGV. The V end was cut by 7 bases, the J end by 1 base, with 16 bases between. CDR3 length equals 15 residues.

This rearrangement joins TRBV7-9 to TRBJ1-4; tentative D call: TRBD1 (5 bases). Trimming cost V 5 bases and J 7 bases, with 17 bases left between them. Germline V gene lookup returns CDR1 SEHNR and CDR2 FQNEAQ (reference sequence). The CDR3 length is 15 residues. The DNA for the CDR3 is TGTGCCAGCAGCCCCTGGACTGGGGGGGGTGAAAAACTGTTTTTT. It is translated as CASSPWTGGGEKLFF.

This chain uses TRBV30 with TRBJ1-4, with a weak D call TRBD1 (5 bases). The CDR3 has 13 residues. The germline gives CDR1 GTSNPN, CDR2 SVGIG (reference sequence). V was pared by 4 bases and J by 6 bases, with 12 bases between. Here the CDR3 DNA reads TGTGCCTGGACCCGGGACTTGCATGAAAAACTGTTTTTT. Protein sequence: CAWTRDLHEKLFF.

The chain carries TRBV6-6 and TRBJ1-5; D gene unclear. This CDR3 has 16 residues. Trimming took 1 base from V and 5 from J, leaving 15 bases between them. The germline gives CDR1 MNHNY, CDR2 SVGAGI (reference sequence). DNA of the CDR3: TGTGCCAGCAGTTACTTGGTCCGGATAGGAGATCAGCCCCAGCATTTT. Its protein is CASSYLVRIGDQPQHF.

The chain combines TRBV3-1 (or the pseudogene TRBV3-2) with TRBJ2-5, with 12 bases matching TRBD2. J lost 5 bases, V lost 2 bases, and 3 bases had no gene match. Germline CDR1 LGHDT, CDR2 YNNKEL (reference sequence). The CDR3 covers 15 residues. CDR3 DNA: TGTGCCAGCAGCCAAACGGGACTAGCGGGTGAGACCCAGTACTTC. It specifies CASSQTGLAGETQYF.

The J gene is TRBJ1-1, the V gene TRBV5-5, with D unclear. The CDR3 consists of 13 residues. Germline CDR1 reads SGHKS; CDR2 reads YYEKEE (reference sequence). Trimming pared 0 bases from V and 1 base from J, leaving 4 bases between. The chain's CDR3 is CASSLARNTEAFF. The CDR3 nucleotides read TGTGCCAGCAGCTTGGCCCGGAACACTGAAGCTTTCTTT.

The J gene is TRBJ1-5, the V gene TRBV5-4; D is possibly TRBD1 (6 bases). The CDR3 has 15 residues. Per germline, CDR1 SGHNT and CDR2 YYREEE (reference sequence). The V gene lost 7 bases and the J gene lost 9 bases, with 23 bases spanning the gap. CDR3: CASGLGTSTTLPQHF. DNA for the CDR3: TGTGCCAGCGGGCTAGGGACAAGCACAACTCTGCCCCAGCATTTT.